The 24 T cell receptor beta chains presented below share a single source sample, sequenced in a study of regulatory T cells in long-lasting Graves disease. Arm-PCR of CDR3 regions and iRepertoire HTBI primers were the basis on which TCR beta libraries were built. TCRdb itself ran the multiplex PCR reads through MiXCR, one entry per CDR3 protein. The sample holds a few hundred thousand distinct CDR3 sequences; approximately 21% are singletons and the top ten take about 6.6%. The time point denotes: persistent/refractory GD, antithyroid drugs over 5 years with positive TRAb. Making the TCR library involved RNA that had been extracted from PBMCs. The sequencing here drew on peripheral blood mononuclear cells (PBMCs), taken when the disease was refractory, from a patient treated with antithyroid drugs. All receptors derive from a female donor with Graves disease.

This clonotype was detected only a few times. The genes are TRBV29-1 and TRBJ1-2; weak D call: TRBD1 (6 bases). This CDR3 has 15 amino acids. CDR1 is SQVTM, CDR2 ANQGSEA, per germline. The V gene lost 3 bases and the J gene lost 2 bases, with 16 bases spanning the gap. In DNA form, the CDR3 reads TGCAGCGTTGACAACAGGGACAAGAAGAACTATGGCTACACCTTC. As protein: CSVDNRDKKNYGYTF.

V and J are TRBV3-1 and TRBJ1-1, with 7 bases identical to TRBD1. Germline values: CDR1 LGHDT, CDR2 YNNKEL (reference sequence). This CDR3 contains 14 residues. Germline trimming cut 4 bases from V and 6 bases from J; bases unmatched to any gene: 8. CDR3 sequence (DNA): TGTGCCAGCAGCCTTTTTACAGGGGCCGCTGAAGCTTTCTTT. Translating gives CASSLFTGAAEAFF.

This clonotype was seen at least ten times. The chain employs TRBV29-1 and TRBJ1-1, with TRBD1 matching 8 bases. The CDR3 contains 13 residues. Germline-derived CDR1 and CDR2 are SQVTM and ANQGSEA. The J segment lost 2 bases and the V segment lost 4 bases, leaving 3 bases of the junction unmatched. The CDR3 spells CSVAQGGNTEAFF. CDR3 sequence (DNA): TGCAGCGTTGCACAGGGGGGAAACACTGAAGCTTTCTTT.

The J gene is TRBJ2-5, the V gene TRBV7-3, with D perhaps assigned TRBD1 or TRBD2 (5 bases each). Per germline, CDR1 SGHTA and CDR2 FQGTGA. The germline V and J ends were trimmed by 2 bases and 5 bases, with 15 bases remaining between them. The CDR3 totals 15 residues. The CDR3 spells CASSLQGVVGETQYF. CDR3 coding DNA: TGTGCCAGCAGCTTACAGGGAGTGGTGGGGGAGACCCAGTACTTC.

The rearrangement links TRBV2 to TRBJ2-7; D is possibly TRBD1 (5 bases). The CDR3 runs 16 residues. CDR1 is SNHLY, CDR2 FYNNEI, per germline. V was cut by 4 bases and J by 2 bases, with 18 bases left in between. The CDR3 here is CASSGPPRVSPYEQYF. CDR3 coding DNA: TGTGCCAGCAGTGGACCGCCCAGGGTGTCGCCCTACGAGCAGTACTTC. The entire variable domain, with the rest obtained from reference TRBV2 and TRBJ2-7, is as follows: EPEVTQTPSHQVTQMGQEVILRCVPISNHLYFYWYRQILGQKVEFLVSFYNNEISEKSEIFDDQFSVERPDGSNFTLKIRSTKLEDSAMYFCASSGPPRVSPYEQYFGPGTRLTVT.

The chain combines TRBV19 with TRBJ2-7; D may be TRBD2 (5 bases). Per germline, CDR1 LNHDA and CDR2 SQIVND (reference sequence). Trimming cost V 3 bases and J 6 bases, with 15 bases left between them. The CDR3 consists of 14 residues. The CDR3 DNA is TGTGCCAGTAGTATCGGGCGGGCGCTAGTCGAGCAGTACTTC. Translated, it gives CASSIGRALVEQYF.

This clonotype was observed many times. The rearrangement joins TRBV5-6 to TRBJ1-1; D gene unclear. Trimming took 5 bases from V and 0 from J, leaving 11 bases between them. The length of the CDR3 is 14 residues. Looked up from germline, CDR1 is SGHDT and CDR2 is YYEEEE. CDR3 sequence: CASSLAPMNTEAFF. CDR3 coding DNA: TGTGCCAGCAGTTTAGCGCCCATGAACACTGAAGCTTTCTTT.

The count of this clonotype is one. This could be a read error, since a much larger clone is one nucleotide away. The V gene is TRBV28, the J gene TRBJ2-7; possible D gene TRBD1, 6 bases. The CDR3 runs 17 residues. Germline V CDR1 and CDR2: MDHEN, SYDVKM. The ends were cut back, 5 bases at V and 2 bases at J, with 22 bases in the middle. The CDR3 coding sequence is TGTGCCAGCAGTGCCAATGTTTGGGGGACAAGCCCCTACGAGCAGTACTTC. This sequence encodes CASSANVWGTSPYEQYF.

The CDR3 loop is CASSSTRNEQYF. The CDR3 DNA follows: TGTGCCAGCAGCTCGACTAGGAACGAGCAGTACTTC. The V gene is TRBV7-9, the J gene TRBJ2-7; a weak D match, TRBD2 (6 bases). CDR1 and CDR2 (germline): SEHNR, FQNEAQ (reference sequence). This CDR3 has 12 amino acids. The V end lost 4 bases, the J end lost 5 bases, and 9 bases lay between the germline ends. Drawing the rest from reference TRBV7-9 and TRBJ2-7, the complete variable domain is DTGVSQNPRHKITKRGQNVTFRCDPISEHNRLYWYRQTLGQGPEFLTYFQNEAQLEKSRLLSDRFSAERPKGSFSTLEIQRTEQGDSAMYLCASSSTRNEQYFGPGTRLTVT.

This clonotype was found many times. V gene TRBV5-1 combines with J gene TRBJ1-2; D not certain. CDR1 is SGHRS, CDR2 YFSETQ, per germline. With 4 bases removed from V and 4 bases from J, the gap between germline ends came to 14 bases. This CDR3 is 14 amino acids long. CDR3 sequence reads: CASSADPAPYGYTF. The CDR3 DNA follows: TGCGCCAGCAGCGCGGATCCAGCCCCCTATGGCTACACCTTC.

This clonotype was seen ten or more times. The V and J genes are TRBV11-2 and TRBJ2-7; 7 bases are a match to TRBD1. This CDR3 region has 15 residues. V lost 4 bases, J lost 0 bases, and 6 bases stayed unmatched. Germline V CDR1 and CDR2: SGHAT, FQNNGV. The CDR3 loop is CASSWAGTDSYEQYF. The DNA of the CDR3 is TGTGCCAGCAGCTGGGCCGGGACAGACTCCTACGAGCAGTACTTC.

The chain couples TRBV11-2 to TRBJ2-7; 10 bases agree with TRBD1. The CDR3 extends over 15 amino acids. V trimming: 5 bases; J trimming: 3 bases; junction bases outside the gene matches: 7. Germline loops: CDR1 SGHAT, CDR2 FQNNGV. The CDR3: CASSPGQGFVYEQYF. The CDR3 DNA sequence: TGTGCCAGCAGCCCGGGACAGGGGTTCGTCTACGAGCAGTACTTC. Based on the CDR3 plus reference TRBV11-2 and TRBJ2-7, the full variable domain is EAGVAQSPRYKIIEKRQSVAFWCNPISGHATLYWYQQILGQGPKLLIQFQNNGVVDDSQLPKDRFSAERLKGVDSTLKIQPAKLEDSAVYLCASSPGQGFVYEQYFGPGTRLTVT.

The chain recombines TRBV19 with TRBJ2-5; 8 nucleotides align to TRBD2. The CDR3 has 14 residues. Germline assignment: CDR1 LNHDA and CDR2 SQIVND (reference sequence). After removal of 6 bases from V and 3 bases from J, the junction contained 6 bases not matched to a gene. DNA for the CDR3: TGTGCCAGTAGGGCCCGGGGGGGCGAAGAGACCCAGTACTTC. Its protein product is CASRARGGEETQYF.

A few counts support this clonotype. The chain is built from TRBV6-1 and TRBJ2-7; D possibly corresponds to TRBD1 (6 bases). CDR3 length: 13 residues. With 8 bases removed from V and 0 bases from J, the gap between germline ends came to 11 bases. The germline V gene has CDR1 MNHNS and CDR2 SASEGT. Here the CDR3 reads CASEHRDSYEQYF. CDR3 bases: TGTGCCAGCGAACACAGGGACTCCTACGAGCAGTACTTC.

Ten or more counts support this clonotype. The CDR3: CASRNRGMTEAFF. CDR3 bases: TGTGCCAGCAGAAACAGGGGGATGACTGAAGCTTTCTTT. The rearrangement links TRBV3-1 to TRBJ1-1; 8 nucleotides match TRBD1. J gave up 5 bases and V 6 bases, and 5 bases lay outside the gene matches. This CDR3 contains 13 residues. Germline V gene sequence: CDR1 LGHDT, CDR2 YNNKEL (reference sequence).

This clonotype was counted between two and nine times. In DNA, the CDR3 is TGTGCCATCTCCGGGACAGGGATCGTCAATGAGCAGTTCTTC. Translation gives CAISGTGIVNEQFF. The chain combines TRBV28 with TRBJ2-1, with 9 positions matching TRBD1. The CDR3 spans 14 residues. In germline, CDR1 is MDHEN, CDR2 SYDVKM. Germline trimming cut 10 bases from V and 6 bases from J; bases unmatched to any gene: 10.

The chain joins TRBV30 to TRBJ1-2; 7 bases map to TRBD1. V lost 3 bases and J lost 6; bases outside the gene matches: 7. There are 13 residues in the CDR3. Germline V CDR1 and CDR2: GTSNPN, SVGIG (reference sequence). CDR3 nucleotides: TGTGCCTGGAGGGCCGGGACAGACGATGGCTACACCTTC. It is translated as CAWRAGTDDGYTF.

Concerning this clonotype itself: A much bigger clone sits one base away, suggesting this may be a read error. The chain is built from TRBV19 and TRBJ2-5; possibly TRBD2 for D (6 bases). The CDR3 runs 13 residues. The V gene's germline CDR1 is LNHDA and CDR2 SQIVND (reference sequence). The CDR3, as DNA: TGTGCCAGTAGTACAATAGCGGAAGAGGCCCAGTACTTC. Translation gives CASSTIAEEAQYF.

This clonotype turned up a few times. The chain is built from TRBV5-6 and TRBJ1-2, with D possibly matching TRBD1 (6 bases). The V end lost 0 bases, the J end lost 0 bases, and 9 bases lay between the germline ends. This CDR3 has 15 residues. The V gene's germline CDR1 is SGHDT and CDR2 YYEEEE. The CDR3 DNA sequence: TGTGCCAGCAGCTTGGGCGGGACAACTAACTATGGCTACACCTTC. It encodes CASSLGGTTNYGYTF.

There are many counts of this clonotype. The chain has TRBV12-3 or TRBV12-4 and TRBJ1-5, with D unresolved. The V and J ends lost 6 bases and 4 bases respectively, with 13 bases between them. The CDR3 is 14 amino acids. CDR3 sequence reads: CASSPSGGNQPQHF. The CDR3 DNA reads TGTGCCAGCAGCCCCAGTGGAGGGAATCAGCCCCAGCATTTT.

The chain carries TRBV4-2 and TRBJ2-7; 9 bases align to TRBD2. The CDR3 runs 16 residues. With 6 bases clipped from V and 3 bases from J, the junction kept 12 bases outside the gene matches. Germline V gene data show CDR1 as LGHNA and CDR2 as YNFKEQ. CDR3 sequence (DNA): TGTGCCAGCAGTCAAAGCGGGCTAGCGGGGAGCTACGAGCAGTACTTC. Encoded protein: CASSQSGLAGSYEQYF.

The rearrangement uses TRBV5-4 and TRBJ2-7; D gene ambiguous. CDR1 is SGHNT and CDR2 is YYREEE in the germline V gene (reference sequence). This CDR3 is 14 amino acids long. V dropped 3 bases and J dropped 6 bases, with 16 bases sitting between them. The CDR3 nucleotides are TGTGCCAGCAGCTCCCTGGGTGGGGAACCCGAGCAGTACTTC. Amino acids: CASSSLGGEPEQYF.

In its sample, this clonotype was seen many times. The CDR3 nucleotides read TGCAGCGTCGTCGGACTAGCGGGAGTGGAGACCCAGTACTTC. Encoded protein: CSVVGLAGVETQYF. J is TRBJ2-5 and V is TRBV29-1; TRBD2 matches 13 bases. Losses at the gene ends were 6 bases for V and 5 bases for J; bases not matched to a gene: 6. This CDR3 contains 14 residues. Germline-derived CDR1 and CDR2 are SQVTM and ANQGSEA.

This chain joins TRBV19 and TRBJ1-1, with 10 bases that match TRBD1. Germline loops: CDR1 LNHDA, CDR2 SQIVND (reference sequence). CDR3 length: 18 amino acids. V gave up 11 bases and J gave up 0 bases; unmatched junction bases: 18. Written as DNA, the CDR3 is TGTGCCGCCCAATACAGACGGGACAGGGGATTGATGAACACTGAAGCTTTCTTT. Its translation: CAAQYRRDRGLMNTEAFF.